This T cell receptor beta chain is from a study of blood T cell repertoires in COVID-19. For the study at large: T cells, B-cell-depleted T cells, or PBMCs provided the cDNA or gDNA that served as material.

Using immunoSEQ multiplex PCR, the repertoire was profiled, and TCRdb retains in-frame clones only, with some absent. The table lists roughly 220,000 clones, around four fifths of them singletons. Trimming left V 6 bases short and J 3 bases short, with 17 bases between. The CDR3 length is 15 residues. Germline V lookup: CDR1 SNHLY, CDR2 FYNNEI. Sequencing was done on a sample of peripheral blood. The TCR comes from a woman aged 55-75 years who had recovered from COVID-19. This chain joins TRBV2 and TRBJ1-2; D unresolved. The DNA for the CDR3 is TGTGCCAGCAGCGGTTCAATTGGGGAGGACTATGGCTACACCTTC. Amino acids: CASSGSIGEDYGYTF.